A selection of T cell receptor beta chains follows, all from one sample in a study of cytomegalovirus exposure and HLA in healthy donors. Measured with immunoSEQ multiplex PCR; TCRdb has only the in-frame clones, and not every one. The data show under 250,000 clones, approximately 78% seen once. Material: PBMCs. The receptors were gathered from a boy younger than 18 in good health and CMV-seronegative. Each CDR3 is given with its conserved first and last residue. The D gene is left open where the match is weak. A row's size may be missing; if present it is once, few, many or a size class.

j_gene	v_gene	abundance	d_gene	CDR3aa	CDR3nt
TRBJ2-1	TRBV20-1	once	TRBD2	CSATWGGGLFF	TGCAGTGCTACGTGGGGCGGGGGTCTGTTCTTC
TRBJ1-5	TRBV30	-	-	CAWSNGTRYNQPQHF	TGTGCCTGGAGCAACGGGACAAGATACAATCAGCCCCAGCATTTT
TRBJ1-1	TRBV30	few	TRBD1	CAWSHRGVNTEAFF	TGTGCCTGGAGTCACAGGGGGGTGAACACTGAAGCTTTCTTT
TRBJ2-7	TRBV6-5	-	TRBD2	CATRLAVAYEQYF	TGTGCCACAAGACTAGCGGTGGCCTACGAGCAGTACTTC
TRBJ1-6	TRBV15	-	-	CATSPLEVSPLHF	TGTGCCACCAGCCCCCTCGAGGTTTCACCCCTCCACTTT
TRBJ2-5	TRBV5-1	-	-	CASSTASKETQYF	TGCGCCAGCAGCACTGCCTCAAAAGAGACCCAGTACTTC
TRBJ2-1	TRBV2	-	TRBD1	CASMGDRGHEQFF	TGTGCCAGCATGGGGGACAGGGGCCATGAGCAGTTCTTC
TRBJ2-7	TRBV10-3	few	TRBD2	CAISSIAGGDYEQYF	TGTGCCATCAGTTCCATAGCGGGAGGCGACTACGAGCAGTACTTC
TRBJ1-5	TRBV13	few	-	CASSLGGPYQPQHF	TGTGCCAGCAGCTTAGGGGGCCCTTATCAGCCCCAGCATTTT
TRBJ2-2	TRBV11-3	-	-	CASSSQTRTGSTGELFF	TGTGCCAGCAGCTCACAAACGAGGACGGGGAGCACCGGGGAGCTGTTTTTT
TRBJ1-2	TRBV5-6	few	-	CASSLARYGYTF	TGTGCCAGCAGCTTGGCGAGGTATGGCTACACCTTC
TRBJ2-7	TRBV10-1	-	-	CASSESPGEQYF	TGCGCCAGCAGTGAGTCTCCCGGCGAGCAGTACTTC
TRBJ1-2	TRBV19	few	TRBD1	CASSIGDRAYGYTF	TGTGCCAGTAGTATAGGGGACAGGGCTTATGGCTACACCTTC